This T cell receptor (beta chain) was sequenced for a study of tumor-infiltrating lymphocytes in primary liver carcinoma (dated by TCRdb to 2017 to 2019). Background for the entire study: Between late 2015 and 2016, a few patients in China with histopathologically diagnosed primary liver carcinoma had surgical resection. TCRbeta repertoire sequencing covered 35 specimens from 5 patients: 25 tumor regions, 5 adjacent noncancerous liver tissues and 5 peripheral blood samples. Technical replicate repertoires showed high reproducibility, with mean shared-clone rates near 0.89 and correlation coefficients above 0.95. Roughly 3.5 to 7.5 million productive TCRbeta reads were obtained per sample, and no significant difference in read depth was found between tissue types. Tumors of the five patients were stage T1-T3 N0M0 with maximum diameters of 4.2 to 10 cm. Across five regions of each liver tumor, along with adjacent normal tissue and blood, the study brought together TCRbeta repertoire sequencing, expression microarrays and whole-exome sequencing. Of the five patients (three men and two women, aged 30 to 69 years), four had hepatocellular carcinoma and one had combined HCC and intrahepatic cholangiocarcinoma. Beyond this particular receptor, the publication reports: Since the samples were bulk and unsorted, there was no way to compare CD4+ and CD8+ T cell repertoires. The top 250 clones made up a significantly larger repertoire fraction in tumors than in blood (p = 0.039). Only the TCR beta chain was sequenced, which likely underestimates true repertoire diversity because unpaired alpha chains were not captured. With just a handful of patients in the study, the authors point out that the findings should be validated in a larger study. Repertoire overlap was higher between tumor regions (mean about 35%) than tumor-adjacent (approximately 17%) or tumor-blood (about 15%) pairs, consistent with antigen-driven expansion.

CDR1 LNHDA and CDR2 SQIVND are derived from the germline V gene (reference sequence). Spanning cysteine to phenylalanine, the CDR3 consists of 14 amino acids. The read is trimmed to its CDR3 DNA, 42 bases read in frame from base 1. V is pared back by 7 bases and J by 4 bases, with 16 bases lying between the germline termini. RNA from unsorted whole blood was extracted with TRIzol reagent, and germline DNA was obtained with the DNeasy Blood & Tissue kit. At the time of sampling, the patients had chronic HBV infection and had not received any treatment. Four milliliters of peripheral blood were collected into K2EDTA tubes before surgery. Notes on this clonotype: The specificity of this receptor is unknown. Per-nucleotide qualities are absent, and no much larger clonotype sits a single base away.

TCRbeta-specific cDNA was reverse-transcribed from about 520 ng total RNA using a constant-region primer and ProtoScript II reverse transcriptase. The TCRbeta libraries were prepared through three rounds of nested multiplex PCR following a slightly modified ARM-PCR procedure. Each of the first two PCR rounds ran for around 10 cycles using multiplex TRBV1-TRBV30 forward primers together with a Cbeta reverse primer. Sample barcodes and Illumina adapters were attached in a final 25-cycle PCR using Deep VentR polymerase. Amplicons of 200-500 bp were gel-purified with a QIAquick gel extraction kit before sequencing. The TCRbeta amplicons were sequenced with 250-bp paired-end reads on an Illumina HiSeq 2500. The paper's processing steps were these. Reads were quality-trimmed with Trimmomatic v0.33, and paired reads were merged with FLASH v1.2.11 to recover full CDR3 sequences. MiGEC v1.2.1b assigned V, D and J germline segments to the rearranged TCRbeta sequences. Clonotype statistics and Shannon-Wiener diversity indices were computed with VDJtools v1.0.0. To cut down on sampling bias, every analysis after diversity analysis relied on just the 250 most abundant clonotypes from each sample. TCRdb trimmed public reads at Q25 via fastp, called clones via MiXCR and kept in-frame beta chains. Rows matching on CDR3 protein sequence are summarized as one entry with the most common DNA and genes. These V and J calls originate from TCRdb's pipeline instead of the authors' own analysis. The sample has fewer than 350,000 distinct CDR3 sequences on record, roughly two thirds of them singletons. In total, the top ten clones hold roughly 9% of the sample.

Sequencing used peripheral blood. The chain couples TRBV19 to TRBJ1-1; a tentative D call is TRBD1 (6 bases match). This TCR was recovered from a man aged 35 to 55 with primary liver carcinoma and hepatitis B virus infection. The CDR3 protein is CASNTQGRGTEAFF. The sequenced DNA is TGTGCCAGTAACACACAGGGAAGGGGCACTGAAGCTTTCTTT.